These 14 T cell receptor beta chains were sequenced from one sample in a study of blood T cell repertoires in COVID-19 (dated by TCRdb to 2020 to 2021). Receptors were amplified or captured by the immunoSEQ multiplex PCR assay. TCRdb re-hosts the immuneACCESS table, in-frame sequences only. Its copies lack some clones; in the studies checked, an unresolved V gene accounts for under half of them, and the cause for the rest is not known. The sample table lists 110,000 or so clones, approximately 80% of them with a count of one. The ten most abundant clones make up 2.5% of the sample. Sequencing was done on a sample of peripheral blood. All receptors derive from a man aged 45-60 years with acute or convalescent COVID-19.

The CDR3 region is CASSVYGTGVPDTQYF. The CDR3 DNA is TGTGCCAGTAGTGTTTACGGGACAGGGGTCCCAGATACGCAGTATTTT. The rearrangement joins TRBV19 to TRBJ2-3; 10 positions agree with TRBD1. The germline gives CDR1 LNHDA, CDR2 SQIVND (reference sequence). The CDR3 extends over 16 amino acids. V lost 5 bases to trimming and J lost 4 bases; unmatched junction nucleotides: 9.

The V call is TRBV15, the J call TRBJ1-1; 9 bases align to TRBD1. This CDR3 comprises 17 residues. The germline V gene has CDR1 LNHNV and CDR2 YYDKDF (reference sequence). The trim removed 5 bases at V and 2 bases at J, leaving 12 bases unmatched. The CDR3 is CATSDNRGLGTNTEAFF. The CDR3 DNA sequence: TGTGCCACCAGCGATAACAGGGGGCTGGGGACTAACACTGAAGCTTTCTTT.

The chain combines TRBV7-9 with TRBJ1-4, with TRBD1 matching over 8 bases. Germline lookup yields CDR1 SEHNR and CDR2 FQNEAQ (reference sequence). The CDR3 is made up of 14 amino acids. Germline trimming cut 5 bases from V and 13 bases from J; bases unmatched to any gene: 12. CDR3 sequence (DNA): TGTGCCAGCAGCCGACAGGGGCCTGCCGATGGACTGTTTTTT. Translating it yields CASSRQGPADGLFF.

This rearrangement joins TRBV5-1 to TRBJ2-7; no clear D. The germline V gene encodes CDR1 SGHRS and CDR2 YFSETQ. The CDR3 consists of 13 residues. V was clipped by 2 bases and J by 1 base, with 7 bases between them. This chain's CDR3 is CASSFHQSYEQYF. CDR3 DNA: TGCGCCAGCAGCTTTCATCAGTCCTACGAGCAGTACTTC.

The rearrangement joins TRBV19 to TRBJ1-2; a possible D gene is TRBD1 (6 bases). The germline gives CDR1 LNHDA, CDR2 SQIVND (reference sequence). Trimming removed 7 bases at V and 3 bases at J, with 18 bases between. The CDR3 covers 15 residues. CDR3 sequence: CASTPEYRVHYGYTF. The CDR3 DNA reads TGTGCCAGTACTCCGGAGTACAGGGTCCACTATGGCTACACCTTC.

The chain carries TRBV9 and TRBJ2-2, with TRBD1 as a possible D gene (6 bases). The CDR3 length is 14 residues. V lost 0 bases and J 3 bases, leaving 6 bases between the germline ends. Germline values: CDR1 SGDLS, CDR2 YYNGEE. The CDR3 DNA is TGTGCCAGCAGCGTAGGGACAGACACCGGGGAGCTGTTTTTT. Protein sequence: CASSVGTDTGELFF.

J is TRBJ2-7 and V is TRBV5-1; 9 nucleotides line up with TRBD1. Germline assignment: CDR1 SGHRS and CDR2 YFSETQ. V was pared by 3 bases and J by 7 bases, with 11 bases of the junction left unmatched. The CDR3 extends over 15 amino acids. The CDR3, as DNA: TGCGCCAGCAGCTCCTCCGGGACAGGGCTGAGGGAGCAGTACTTC. Its protein is CASSSSGTGLREQYF.

The chain has TRBV14 and TRBJ1-1; D is perhaps TRBD1 (6 bases). V lost 1 base and J 8 bases, leaving 17 bases between the germline ends. The CDR3 length is 15 residues. Germline V CDR1 and CDR2: SGHDN, FVKESK. CDR3 protein: CASSQARGSGVEAFF. The CDR3 nucleotides read TGTGCCAGCAGCCAAGCTAGGGGGAGCGGCGTGGAAGCTTTCTTT.

The chain has TRBV7-9 and TRBJ1-3, with 10 nucleotides matching TRBD1. CDR1 is SEHNR and CDR2 is FQNEAQ in the germline V gene (reference sequence). V trimming: 5 bases; J trimming: 8 bases; junction bases outside the gene matches: 12. The CDR3 contains 16 residues. The CDR3 sequence is CASSRSGTGVVDTIYF. CDR3 in DNA: TGTGCCAGCAGCAGGTCCGGGACAGGGGTTGTGGACACCATATATTTT.

This clone was picked up a small number of times. The V call is TRBV3-1 (or the pseudogene TRBV3-2), the J call TRBJ2-7; tentatively, D is TRBD1 (5 bases). Trimming left V 0 bases short and J 7 bases short, with 10 bases between. CDR1 and CDR2 (germline): LGHDT, YNNKEL (reference sequence). The CDR3 is 13 residues long. The CDR3 sequence: CASSQDRAREQYF. CDR3 DNA sequence: TGTGCCAGCAGCCAAGACAGGGCTCGAGAGCAGTACTTC.

This CDR3 is CASSTGESSEAFF. Here the CDR3 DNA reads TGCGCCAGCAGCACGGGTGAAAGCTCTGAAGCTTTCTTT. This chain links TRBV10-1 with TRBJ1-1, with no clear D. V gave up 6 bases and J gave up 6 bases, with 14 bases separating them. The CDR3 is 13 amino acids. Germline CDR1 WNHNN, CDR2 SYGVQD (reference sequence).

This chain joins TRBV25-1 and TRBJ2-7; tentative D call: TRBD1 (5 bases). Germline CDR1 MGHDK, CDR2 SYGVNS. This CDR3 is 14 amino acids long. V was cut by 3 bases and J by 2 bases, with 11 bases left in between. CDR3 protein: CASSDWAGTYEQYF. CDR3 bases: TGTGCCAGCAGTGATTGGGCAGGGACCTACGAGCAGTACTTC.

The chain employs TRBV25-1 and TRBJ2-1; the D is unclear. The CDR3 is 16 amino acids. The V gene's germline CDR1 is MGHDK and CDR2 SYGVNS. V gave up 0 bases and J gave up 5 bases, with 14 bases separating them. Here the CDR3 reads CASSEYWAIENNEQFF. DNA of the CDR3: TGTGCCAGCAGTGAATATTGGGCTATCGAGAACAATGAGCAGTTCTTC.

CDR3 protein: CASSLGRGPHF. The CDR3 nucleotides are TGTGCCAGCAGTTTGGGCAGGGGCCCGCATTTT. The V call is TRBV12-3 or TRBV12-4, the J call TRBJ1-5; possible D gene TRBD1, 6 bases. V was trimmed by 3 bases and J by 15 bases, leaving 12 bases between them. The CDR3 contains 11 residues.